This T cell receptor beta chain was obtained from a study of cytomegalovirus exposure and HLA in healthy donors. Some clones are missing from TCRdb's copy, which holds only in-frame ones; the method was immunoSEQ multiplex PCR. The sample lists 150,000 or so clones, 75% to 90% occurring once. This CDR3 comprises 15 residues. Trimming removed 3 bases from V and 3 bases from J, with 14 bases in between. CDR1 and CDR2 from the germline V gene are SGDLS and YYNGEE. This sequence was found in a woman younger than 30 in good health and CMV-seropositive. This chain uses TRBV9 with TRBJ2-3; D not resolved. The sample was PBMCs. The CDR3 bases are TGTGCCAGCAGCGGGTCCACCTCTAGGACAGATACGCAGTATTTT. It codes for CASSGSTSRTDTQYF.